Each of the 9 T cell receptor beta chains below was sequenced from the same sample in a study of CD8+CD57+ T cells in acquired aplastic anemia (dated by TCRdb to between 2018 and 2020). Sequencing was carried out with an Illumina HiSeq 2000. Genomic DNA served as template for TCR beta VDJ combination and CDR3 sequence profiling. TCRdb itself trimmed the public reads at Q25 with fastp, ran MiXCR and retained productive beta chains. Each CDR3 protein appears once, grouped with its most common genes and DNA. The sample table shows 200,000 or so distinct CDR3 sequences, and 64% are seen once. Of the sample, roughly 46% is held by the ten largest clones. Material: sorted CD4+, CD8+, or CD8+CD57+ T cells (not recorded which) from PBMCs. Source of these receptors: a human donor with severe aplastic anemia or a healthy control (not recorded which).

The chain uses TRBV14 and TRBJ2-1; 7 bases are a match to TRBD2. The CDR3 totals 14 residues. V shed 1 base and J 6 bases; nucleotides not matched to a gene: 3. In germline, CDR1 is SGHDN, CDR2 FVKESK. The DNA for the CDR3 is TGTGCCAGCAGCCAAGCCCTAGCGGTCAATGAGCAGTTCTTC. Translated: CASSQALAVNEQFF.

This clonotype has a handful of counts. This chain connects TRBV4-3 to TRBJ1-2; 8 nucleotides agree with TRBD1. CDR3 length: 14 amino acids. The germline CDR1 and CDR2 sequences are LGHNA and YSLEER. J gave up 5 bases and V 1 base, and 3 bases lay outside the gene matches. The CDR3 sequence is CASSQATGDYGYTF. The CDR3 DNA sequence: TGCGCCAGCAGCCAAGCGACAGGGGATTATGGCTACACCTTC.

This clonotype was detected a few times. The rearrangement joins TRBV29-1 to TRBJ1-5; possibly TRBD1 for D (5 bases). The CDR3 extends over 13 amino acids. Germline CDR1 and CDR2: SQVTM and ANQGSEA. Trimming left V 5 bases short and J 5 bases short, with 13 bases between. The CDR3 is CSVIDSLDQPQHF. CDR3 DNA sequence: TGCAGCGTTATTGACAGCCTCGATCAGCCCCAGCATTTT.

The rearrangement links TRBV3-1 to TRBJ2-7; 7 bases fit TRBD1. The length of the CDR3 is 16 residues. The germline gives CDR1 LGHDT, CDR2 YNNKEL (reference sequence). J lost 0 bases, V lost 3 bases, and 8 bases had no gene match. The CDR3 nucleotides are TGTGCCAGCAGCCAGAGGACAGGACTTCACTCCTACGAGCAGTACTTC. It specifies CASSQRTGLHSYEQYF.

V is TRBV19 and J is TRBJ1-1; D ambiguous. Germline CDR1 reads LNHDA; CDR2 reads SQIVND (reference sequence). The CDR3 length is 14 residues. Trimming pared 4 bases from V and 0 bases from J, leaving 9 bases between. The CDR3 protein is CASSTWEMNTEAFF. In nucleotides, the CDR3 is TGTGCCAGTAGTACGTGGGAGATGAACACTGAAGCTTTCTTT. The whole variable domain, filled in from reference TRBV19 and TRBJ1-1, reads DGGITQSPKYLFRKEGQNVTLSCEQNLNHDAMYWYRQDPGQGLRLIYYSQIVNDFQKGDIAEGYSVSREKKESFPLTVTSAQKNPTAFYLCASSTWEMNTEAFFGQGTRLTVV.

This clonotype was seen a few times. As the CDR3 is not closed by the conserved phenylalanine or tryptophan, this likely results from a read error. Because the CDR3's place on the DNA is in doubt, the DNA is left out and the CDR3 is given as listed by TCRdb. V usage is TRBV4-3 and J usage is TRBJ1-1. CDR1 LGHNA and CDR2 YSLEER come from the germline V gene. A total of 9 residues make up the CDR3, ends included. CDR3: CASSQDVFS.

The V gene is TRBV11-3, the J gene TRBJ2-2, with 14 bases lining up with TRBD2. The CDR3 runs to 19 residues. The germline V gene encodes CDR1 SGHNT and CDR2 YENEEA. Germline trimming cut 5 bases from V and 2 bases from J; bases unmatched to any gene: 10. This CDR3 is CASSPTSGLAGVNTGELFF. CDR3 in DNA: TGTGCCAGCAGCCCTACCTCGGGACTAGCGGGGGTCAACACCGGGGAGCTGTTTTTT.

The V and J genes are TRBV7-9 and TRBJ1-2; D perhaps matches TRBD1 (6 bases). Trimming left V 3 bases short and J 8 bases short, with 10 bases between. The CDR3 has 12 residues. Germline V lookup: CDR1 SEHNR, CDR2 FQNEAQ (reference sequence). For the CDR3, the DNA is TGTGCCAGCAGCTTCAACAGGGAGGGCTACACCTTC. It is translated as CASSFNREGYTF.

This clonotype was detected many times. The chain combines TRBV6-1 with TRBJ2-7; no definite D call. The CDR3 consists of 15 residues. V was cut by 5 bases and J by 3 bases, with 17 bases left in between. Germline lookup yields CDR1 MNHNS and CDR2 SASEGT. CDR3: CASSLGVRNFYEQYF. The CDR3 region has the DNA TGTGCCAGCAGTTTAGGAGTACGGAATTTCTACGAGCAGTACTTC.